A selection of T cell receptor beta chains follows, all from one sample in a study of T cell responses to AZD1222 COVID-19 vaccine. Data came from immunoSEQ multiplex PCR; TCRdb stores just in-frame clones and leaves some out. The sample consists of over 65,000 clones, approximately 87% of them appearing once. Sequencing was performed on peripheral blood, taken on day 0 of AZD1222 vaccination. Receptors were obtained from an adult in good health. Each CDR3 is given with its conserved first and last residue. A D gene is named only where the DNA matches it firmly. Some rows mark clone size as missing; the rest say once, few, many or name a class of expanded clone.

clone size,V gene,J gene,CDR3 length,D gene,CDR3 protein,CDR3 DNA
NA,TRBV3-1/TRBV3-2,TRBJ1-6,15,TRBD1,CASSLNQGVGSPLHF,TGTGCCAGCAGCCTAAACCAGGGGGTGGGCTCACCCCTCCACTTT
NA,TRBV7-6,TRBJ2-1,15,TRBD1,CASSSTDRVYNEQFF,TGTGCCAGCAGCTCGACCGACAGGGTCTACAATGAGCAGTTCTTC
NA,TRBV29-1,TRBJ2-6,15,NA,CSVGIGGSGANVLTF,TGCAGCGTGGGTATCGGGGGCTCTGGGGCCAACGTCCTGACTTTC
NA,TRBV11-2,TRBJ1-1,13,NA,CASSGGFAAEAFF,TGTGCCAGCAGCGGGGGCTTTGCGGCTGAAGCTTTCTTT
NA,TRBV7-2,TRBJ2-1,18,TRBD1,CASSPPSLGQGLYNEQFF,TGTGCCAGCAGCCCACCTTCTTTGGGACAGGGGCTCTACAATGAGCAGTTCTTC
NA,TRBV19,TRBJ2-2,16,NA,CASSIVTAMSTGELFF,TGTGCCAGTAGTATTGTGACAGCGATGTCCACCGGGGAGCTGTTTTTT
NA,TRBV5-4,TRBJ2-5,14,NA,CASSEPRREETQYF,TGTGCCAGCTCCGAGCCCCGCAGGGAAGAGACCCAGTACTTC
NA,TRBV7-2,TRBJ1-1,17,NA,CASSLERGLTVNTEAFF,TGTGCCAGCAGCTTAGAAAGGGGTCTTACGGTGAACACTGAAGCTTTCTTT
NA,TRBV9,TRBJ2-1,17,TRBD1,CASSVVPGTGEYNEQFF,TGTGCCAGCAGCGTAGTGCCCGGGACAGGGGAATACAATGAGCAGTTCTTC
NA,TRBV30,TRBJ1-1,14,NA,CAWLFWGPNTEAFF,TGTGCCTGGTTGTTCTGGGGGCCGAACACTGAAGCTTTCTTT
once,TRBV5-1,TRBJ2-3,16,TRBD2,CASSLGTTGRTDTQYF,TGCGCCAGCAGCCTTGGGACTACCGGCCGCACAGATACGCAGTATTTT
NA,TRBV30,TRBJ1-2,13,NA,CAWSVKAVYGYTF,TGTGCCTGGAGTGTAAAAGCCGTCTATGGCTACACCTTC
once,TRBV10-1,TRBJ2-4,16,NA,CASSATRGKAKNIQYF,TGCGCCAGCAGTGCCACCAGGGGTAAAGCCAAAAACATTCAGTACTTC
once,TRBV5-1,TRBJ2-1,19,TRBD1,CASSLGEGSGTGVHNEQFF,TGCGCCAGCAGCTTGGGAGAGGGTAGCGGGACAGGGGTCCACAATGAGCAGTTCTTC
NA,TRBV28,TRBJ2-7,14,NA,CASSLPTGTPEQYF,TGTGCCAGCAGTTTACCTACCGGGACACCCGAGCAGTACTTC
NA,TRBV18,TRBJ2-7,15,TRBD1,CASSATGTASYEQYF,TGTGCCAGCTCAGCAACCGGGACAGCGTCCTACGAGCAGTACTTC
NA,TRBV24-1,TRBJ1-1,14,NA,CATSDTNRVTEAFF,TGTGCCACCAGTGATACAAACAGGGTCACTGAAGCTTTCTTT
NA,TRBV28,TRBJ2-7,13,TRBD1,CATNRDRAYEQYF,TGTGCCACCAACCGGGACAGGGCCTACGAGCAGTACTTC
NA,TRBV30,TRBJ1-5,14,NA,CAWSVQGDSQPQHF,TGTGCCTGGAGTGTACAAGGGGATAGTCAGCCCCAGCATTTT
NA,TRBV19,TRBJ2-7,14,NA,CASSMMAGSYEQYF,TGTGCCAGTAGTATGATGGCGGGCTCCTACGAGCAGTACTTC
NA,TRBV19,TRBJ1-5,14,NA,CASSIRGGGQPQHF,TGTGCCAGTAGTATTCGAGGAGGAGGACAGCCCCAGCATTTT